One sample yielded the 11 T cell receptor beta chains listed below, sequenced in a study of cytomegalovirus exposure and HLA in healthy donors. Vbeta (60) and Jbeta (13) primers were used in the PCR. This table comes from immunoSEQ multiplex PCR, and its TCRdb copy is limited to in-frame clones, with some not included. The table includes some 200,000 clones, approximately 81% detected once. The sample taken for sequencing was PBMCs. These receptors originate from a man between 45 and 60 years old in good health and CMV-seronegative.

This chain joins TRBV4-3 and TRBJ2-7; 9 nucleotides line up with TRBD1. The CDR3 spans 17 residues. Germline trimming cut 0 bases from V and 5 bases from J; bases unmatched to any gene: 11. Germline V gene sequence: CDR1 LGHNA, CDR2 YSLEER. The chain's CDR3 is CASSQDLKGQGLDEQYF. Written as DNA, the CDR3 is TGCGCCAGCAGCCAAGATCTTAAGGGACAGGGTCTCGACGAGCAGTACTTC.

As to this clone: Other DNA sequences of this sample code for an identical CDR3. The rearrangement uses TRBV7-2 and TRBJ1-5, with D uncertain. Germline CDR1 reads SGHTA; CDR2 reads FQGNSA. CDR3 size: 15 residues. V was pared by 1 base and J by 2 bases, with 9 bases between. The CDR3: CASSLVGGGNQPQHF. CDR3 DNA: TGTGCCAGCAGCTTAGTAGGTGGAGGCAATCAGCCCCAGCATTTT.

This chain links TRBV5-4 with TRBJ2-7; 7 nucleotides line up with TRBD2. V lost 0 bases and J lost 5; bases outside the gene matches: 11. This CDR3 region has 16 residues. Germline V gives CDR1 SGHNT, CDR2 YYREEE (reference sequence). CDR3 coding DNA: TGTGCCAGCAGCTTGGGCCGGGAGGTTGGTTGGAACGAGCAGTACTTC. Its translation: CASSLGREVGWNEQYF. The full variable domain, rest sourced from reference TRBV5-4 and TRBJ2-7, is ETGVTQSPTHLIKTRGQQVTLRCSSQSGHNTVSWYQQALGQGPQFIFQYYREEENGRGNFPPRFSGLQFPNYSSELNVNALELDDSALYLCASSLGREVGWNEQYFGPGTRLTVT.

The chain is built from TRBV18 and TRBJ1-1; 7 positions agree with TRBD1. Germline loops: CDR1 KGHSH, CDR2 LQKENI. The CDR3 runs 12 residues. V shed 6 bases, J shed 11 bases, and the junction held 9 bases outside the gene matches. The CDR3 region has the DNA TGTGCCAGCTCCCCTGACAGGGTAGCGGCTTTCTTT. Translated, it gives CASSPDRVAAFF.

V usage is TRBV7-7 and J usage is TRBJ2-1, with 9 bases matching TRBD1. The germline V gene has CDR1 SSHAT and CDR2 FNYEAQ (reference sequence). The CDR3 loop spans 15 amino acids. V was pared by 5 bases and J by 5 bases, with 7 bases of the junction left unmatched. Here the CDR3 reads CASSLGTGTHNEQFF. Written as DNA, the CDR3 is TGTGCCAGCAGCCTCGGGACAGGGACTCACAATGAGCAGTTCTTC.

CDR3 nucleotide sequence: TGTGCCAGCAGCGTAGGCGGGACTAGAGCGGATGAGCAGTTCTTC. Translating it yields CASSVGGTRADEQFF. The J gene is TRBJ2-1, the V gene TRBV9, with 8 bases lining up with TRBD2. This CDR3 is 15 amino acids long. The germline V gene encodes CDR1 SGDLS and CDR2 YYNGEE. Losses at the gene ends were 0 bases for V and 8 bases for J; bases not matched to a gene: 7.

This chain joins TRBV18 and TRBJ2-2; D remains ambiguous. This CDR3 is 15 amino acids long. Trimming stripped 4 bases from V and 0 bases from J, with 9 bases between. Germline lookup yields CDR1 KGHSH and CDR2 LQKENI. The CDR3 bases are TGTGCCAGCTCACACCTCCAGGCGAACACCGGGGAGCTGTTTTTT. This encodes CASSHLQANTGELFF.

This chain joins TRBV10-3 and TRBJ2-3, with D possibly TRBD2 on 6 matching bases. V lost 6 bases, J lost 6 bases, and 13 bases lay in between. The CDR3 runs 13 residues. Germline CDR1 reads ENHRY; CDR2 reads SYGVKD. The CDR3, as DNA: TGTGCCATCAGGGGGGGACGGGTCGATACGCAGTATTTT. Translating gives CAIRGGRVDTQYF.

The rearrangement uses TRBV2 and TRBJ2-7; no reliable D call. Trimming removed 7 bases at V and 3 bases at J, with 16 bases between. Germline CDR1 reads SNHLY; CDR2 reads FYNNEI. CDR3 length: 14 amino acids. This CDR3 is CASKLGSTIYEQYF. The CDR3 coding sequence is TGTGCCAGCAAACTCGGCAGCACTATCTACGAGCAGTACTTC.

The rearrangement joins TRBV5-1 to TRBJ2-2, with 7 bases fitting TRBD2. Germline assignment: CDR1 SGHRS and CDR2 YFSETQ. Trimming removed 1 base from V and 6 bases from J; junction bases left unmatched: 6. This CDR3 contains 15 residues. CDR3 nucleotide sequence: TGCGCCAGCAGCTTGCGTCCCGGGAGGTCCGGGGAGCTGTTTTTT. Amino acids: CASSLRPGRSGELFF. Together with reference TRBV5-1 and TRBJ2-2, the CDR3 gives the full variable domain: KAGVTQTPRYLIKTRGQQVTLSCSPISGHRSVSWYQQTPGQGLQFLFEYFSETQRNKGNFPGRFSGRQFSNSRSEMNVSTLELGDSALYLCASSLRPGRSGELFFGEGSRLTVL.

This chain uses TRBV10-2 with TRBJ2-5, with no clear D. Germline V gene sequence: CDR1 WSHSY, CDR2 SAAADI. V was cut by 0 bases and J by 7 bases, with 18 bases left in between. The CDR3 length is 16 residues. Here the CDR3 DNA reads TGCGCCAGCAGTGAGTCGATCTCGGGTGGTCCTCTGACCCAGTACTTC. This translates into CASSESISGGPLTQYF.